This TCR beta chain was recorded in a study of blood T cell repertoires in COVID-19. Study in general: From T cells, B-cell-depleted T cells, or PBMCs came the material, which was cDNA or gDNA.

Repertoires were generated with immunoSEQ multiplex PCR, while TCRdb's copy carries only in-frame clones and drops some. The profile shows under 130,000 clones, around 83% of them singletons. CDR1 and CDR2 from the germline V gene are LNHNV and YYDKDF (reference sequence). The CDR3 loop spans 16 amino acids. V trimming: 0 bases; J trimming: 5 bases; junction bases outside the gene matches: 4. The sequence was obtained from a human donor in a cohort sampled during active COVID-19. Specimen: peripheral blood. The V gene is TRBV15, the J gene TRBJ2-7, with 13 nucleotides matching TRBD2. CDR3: CATSRDRGLAGHEQYF. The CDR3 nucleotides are TGTGCCACCAGCAGAGATCGGGGACTAGCGGGACACGAGCAGTACTTC.